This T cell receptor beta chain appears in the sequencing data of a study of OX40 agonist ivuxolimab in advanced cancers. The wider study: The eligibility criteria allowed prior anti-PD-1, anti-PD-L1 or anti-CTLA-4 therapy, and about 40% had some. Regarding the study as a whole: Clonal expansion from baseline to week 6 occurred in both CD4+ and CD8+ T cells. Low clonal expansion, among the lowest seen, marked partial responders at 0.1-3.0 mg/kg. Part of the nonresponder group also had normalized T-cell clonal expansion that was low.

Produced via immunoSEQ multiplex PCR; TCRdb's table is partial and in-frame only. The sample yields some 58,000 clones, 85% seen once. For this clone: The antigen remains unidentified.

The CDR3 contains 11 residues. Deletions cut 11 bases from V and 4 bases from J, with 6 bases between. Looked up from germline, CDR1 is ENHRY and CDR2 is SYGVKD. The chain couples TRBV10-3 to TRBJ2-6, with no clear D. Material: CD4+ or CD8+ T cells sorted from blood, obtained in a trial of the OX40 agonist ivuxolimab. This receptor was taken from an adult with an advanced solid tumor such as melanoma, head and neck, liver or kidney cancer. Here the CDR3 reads CASWGANVLTF. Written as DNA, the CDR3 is TGTGCCTCGTGGGGGGCCAACGTCCTGACTTTC.